These T cell receptor beta chains were read from a single sample in a study of T cells in Graves' hyperthyroidism and ophthalmopathy. TCRdb itself ran the multiplex PCR reads through MiXCR, one entry per CDR3 protein. This sample yields around 600,000 distinct CDR3 sequences, of which approximately 15% are seen a single time; around 12% belongs to the top ten. Specimen: blood. Receptors were obtained from a woman aged 45-59 years with Graves' ophthalmopathy. The CDR3 runs from the conserved cysteine through the conserved F or W. Clone size is not always given. Where it is, it says once, few, many or a class for expanded clones.

TRBV13,TRBJ1-2,15,many,CASSPPGQGDYGYTF
TRBV29-1,TRBJ2-5,12,NA,CSVRQGSETQYF
TRBV3-1,TRBJ2-3,14,few,CASSQATLANTQYF
TRBV11-2,TRBJ1-5,19,NA,CASGLVRPSPGLGNQPQHF
TRBV7-2,TRBJ1-2,16,many,CASSSIPQGANYGYTF
TRBV7-6,TRBJ2-5,14,many,CASSLTFRGETQYF
TRBV20-1,TRBJ2-7,15,few,CSARGGASGAYEQYF
TRBV28,TRBJ2-1,13,many,CASTWGSLNEQFF
TRBV7-3,TRBJ2-1,17,NA,CASSLTSGRVSYNEQFF
TRBV7-6,TRBJ2-7,14,few,CASSPRADPYEQYF
TRBV10-3,TRBJ2-1,15,NA,CAISEPGILAGAEFF
TRBV20-1,TRBJ2-3,14,many,CSALNRGLTDTQYF
TRBV7-2,TRBJ1-4,13,many,CASSFSRSEKLFF
TRBV4-2,TRBJ2-1,12,many,CASSQAEREQFF
TRBV7-2,TRBJ2-3,15,few,CASSPAGDSADTQYF
TRBV28,TRBJ2-7,16,many,CASSFGVGRSSYEQYF
TRBV18,TRBJ1-1,15,many,CASSAQPGYNTEAFF
TRBV4-2,TRBJ1-5,16,few,CASSQDMTASNQPQHF
TRBV5-6,TRBJ1-2,15,NA,CASGKRTGYNYGYTF
TRBV6-2/TRBV6-3,TRBJ2-7,15,NA,CASSKTTPGGYEQYF
TRBV2,TRBJ1-1,14,NA,CASSEQGSDTEAFF
TRBV3-1,TRBJ2-4,16,NA,CASSKQGGLAKNIQYF
TRBV6-2/TRBV6-3,TRBJ1-5,15,many,CASSLADRTGQPQHF
TRBV5-1,TRBJ2-5,14,many,CASSLFLDQETQYF
TRBV6-2/TRBV6-3,TRBJ1-5,12,NA,CASSSPNQPQNF
TRBV5-4,TRBJ2-7,16,NA,CASSLDPGNVGDEQYF
TRBV7-8,TRBJ2-7,15,many,CASSKLAGGPFEQYF
TRBV7-9,TRBJ2-7,15,many,CASSFSRLAGIEQYF
TRBV6-2/TRBV6-3,TRBJ2-3,12,NA,CASSYFSDTQYF
TRBV11-2,TRBJ1-5,14,many,CASSLRPSNQPQHF
TRBV11-1,TRBJ2-7,17,NA,CASSPWTGTSGINEQYF
TRBV9,TRBJ2-3,15,few,CASSVALGPAQRQYF
TRBV7-9,TRBJ2-1,14,NA,CASRTLGTYNEQFF
TRBV6-2/TRBV6-3,TRBJ1-5,15,many,CASSYSGRGLQPQHF